The subject of this entry is one T cell receptor beta chain. Its target is unknown. The sample originates from a study of OX40 agonist ivuxolimab in advanced cancers. Study background: Every patient in dose escalation had hepatocellular carcinoma, melanoma, renal cell or head and neck cancer. People who had prior anti-PD-1, anti-PD-L1 or anti-CTLA-4 therapy could take part, and about 37% had some. Study-wide findings and caveats: The authors also found low normalized T-cell clonal expansion in some nonresponders. With doses of 0.1-3.0 mg/kg, partial responders showed among the lowest clonal expansion.

CDR1 and CDR2 (germline): LGHNA, YSLEER. CDR3 length: 13 amino acids. V was clipped by 3 bases and J by 5 bases, with 8 bases between them. The table came from immunoSEQ multiplex PCR; TCRdb's copy has only in-frame clones and leaves some out. In the table there are 60,000 or so clones, 90% to 95% of which are singletons. The TCR was taken from an adult with an advanced solid tumor such as melanoma, head and neck, liver or kidney cancer. Sequenced material: CD4+ or CD8+ T cells sorted from blood, taken in a trial of the OX40 agonist ivuxolimab. The J gene is TRBJ2-1, the V gene TRBV4-3, with D tentatively TRBD1 (6 bases). The CDR3 here is CASSHRGNNEQFF. DNA for the CDR3: TGCGCCAGCAGCCACAGGGGTAACAATGAGCAGTTCTTC.